Listed below are T cell receptor beta chains from one sample, sequenced in a study of blood T cell repertoires in COVID-19. Method: immunoSEQ multiplex PCR; TCRdb's copy keeps in-frame clones and lacks some. The sample includes approximately 9,700 clones, nearly 90% of them seen just once. Sequenced input: peripheral blood. The receptor set was obtained from a human donor in a cohort sampled during active COVID-19. The CDR3 runs from the conserved cysteine through the conserved F or W. A D gene is named only where the DNA matches it firmly. Part of the rows lack a size; the others show once, few, many or a class for expanded clones.

>NA|NA|TRBV28|TRBJ1-4
CASSPARSEKLFF
TGTGCCAGCAGCCCTGCCCGGAGCGAAAAACTGTTTTTT
>NA|NA|TRBV28|TRBJ2-7
CASSLMDSSSYEQYF
TGTGCCAGCAGCCTAATGGACAGTAGCTCCTACGAGCAGTACTTC
>NA|NA|TRBV5-1|TRBJ1-1
CASSSRQANTEAFF
TGCGCCAGCAGTTCTCGACAAGCAAACACTGAAGCTTTCTTT
>NA|once|TRBV6-4|TRBJ2-3
CASSDSGGPTDTQYF
TGTGCCAGCAGTGACTCCGGGGGGCCCACAGATACGCAGTATTTT
>NA|NA|TRBV6-2/TRBV6-3|TRBJ1-1
CASSRGAEAFF
TGTGCCAGCAGTCGCGGCGCTGAAGCTTTCTTT
>NA|once|TRBV6-2/TRBV6-3|TRBJ1-6
CASSSVNNSPLHF
TGTGCCAGCAGCTCAGTGAATAATTCACCCCTCCACTTT
>NA|NA|TRBV6-4|TRBJ1-1
CASLYEQDTEAFF
TGTGCCAGCCTATACGAACAGGACACTGAAGCTTTCTTT
>NA|NA|TRBV3-1/TRBV3-2|TRBJ1-4
CASSQAGTNEKLFF
TGTGCCAGCAGCCAAGCGGGGACTAATGAAAAACTGTTTTTT
>NA|NA|TRBV4-2|TRBJ1-2
CASSPLQGTQVPNYGYTF
TGTGCCAGCAGCCCCTTACAGGGAACTCAAGTTCCCAACTATGGCTACACCTTC
>NA|NA|TRBV12-3/TRBV12-4|TRBJ2-1
CASSFQAGEQFF
TGTGCCAGCAGTTTCCAGGCCGGTGAGCAGTTCTTC